This T cell receptor beta chain is from a study of OX40 agonist ivuxolimab in advanced cancers. Regarding the study in general: Ivuxolimab, which targeted the costimulatory receptor OX40 (CD134), was an agonistic, fully human IgG2 monoclonal antibody. Of the roughly 52 dose-escalation patients, hepatocellular carcinoma was present in about 20, melanoma in about 15, renal cell carcinoma in 9 and head and neck cancer in 9. The paper covers the monotherapy dose-escalation part of the phase I ivuxolimab trial, which included N ≈ 57 patients. Intravenous ivuxolimab was administered to patients every 2 weeks at six dose levels: 0.01, 0.1, 0.3, 1.5, 3 and 10 mg/kg. The point of sequencing TCRbeta in the periphery was to test whether ivuxolimab changed TCR sequence diversity and drove clonal T-cell expansion. Patients were allowed to have had prior anti-PD-1, anti-PD-L1 or anti-CTLA-4 therapy, and 30% to 40% of the dose-escalation patients had previously received checkpoint inhibitors. The dose-escalation cohort was roughly 80% male with a mean age of about 60 years, ranging from roughly 23 to 85. Partial responses occurred in three dose-escalation patients: two with cutaneous melanoma and one with hepatocellular carcinoma. General conclusions and limits of the study: Low levels of normalized T-cell clonal expansion were also seen in some nonresponding patients. Partial responders in the 0.1-3.0 mg/kg groups had among the lowest normalized peripheral clonal expansion, especially among CD8+ T cells. At doses of 0.1 to 3.0 mg/kg, clonal expansion of both CD4+ and CD8+ T cells in blood was seen between baseline and week 6. Which antigens the clonally expanded peripheral T cells were specific for was not determined. After ivuxolimab, more expanded clones were found on average in CD8+ T cells than in CD4+ T cells.

To sequence the TCRbeta CDR3 region, genomic DNA was isolated from the sorted cells. The immunoSEQ Assay was used for sequencing of TCRbeta CDR3 regions. TCRdb retrieved this table from immuneACCESS and kept in-frame rearrangements only. Not all clones are present; in checked studies, unresolved V genes account for under half, and no reason is known for the remainder. Across this sample there are 90,000 or so clones, with about 89% seen only once. About 4.5% of the sample comes from the top ten. Patients with autoimmune disease history or receiving systemic immunosuppression were excluded from the trial. Peripheral blood for TCR sequencing was collected from all dose cohorts at baseline, on cycle 4 day 1, and on cycle 7 day 1. The samples were drawn from a first-in-human, open-label, multicenter phase I dose-escalation trial of ivuxolimab. Adults with locally advanced or metastatic head and neck squamous cell, hepatocellular, melanoma or renal cell carcinoma were enrolled in the trial. Before TCR sequencing, CD4+ T cells and CD8+ T cells were sorted from peripheral blood as separate populations.

Regarding this clone: Its antigen target is currently unknown. Per-base quality was not reported, and no clone a single base away is much larger than it.

Trimming accounts for 4 bases at V and 5 bases at J, while the number of junction bases matched to no gene is 6. The CDR3 covers 17 residues, taking in both the cysteine and the phenylalanine. CDR3 DNA is the only sequence kept; it has 51 bases, read in frame from the first base. The germline V gene gives CDR1 as SGHRS and CDR2 as YFSETQ. The chain couples TRBV5-1 to TRBJ2-2; 15 bases in the middle match TRBD2. The sample here was CD4+ or CD8+ T cells sorted from blood, taken in a trial of the OX40 agonist ivuxolimab. The receptor comes from an adult with an advanced solid tumor such as melanoma, head and neck, liver or kidney cancer. The CDR3 region has the sequence CASSRGLAGGQTGELFF. The nucleotide sequence is TGCGCCAGCAGCCGGGGACTAGCGGGAGGCCAAACCGGGGAGCTGTTTTTT. Full variable domain (CDR3 extended with the reference TRBV5-1 and TRBJ2-2 proteins): KAGVTQTPRYLIKTRGQQVTLSCSPISGHRSVSWYQQTPGQGLQFLFEYFSETQRNKGNFPGRFSGRQFSNSRSEMNVSTLELGDSALYLCASSRGLAGGQTGELFFGEGSRLTVL.